This TCR beta chain came from a study of T cell responses to AZD1222 COVID-19 vaccine. Clones were read by immunoSEQ multiplex PCR, and TCRdb kept only the in-frame ones, dropping some. The profile shows about 93,000 clones, around nine tenths of them singletons. This TCR was recovered from an adult in good health. The sample was peripheral blood, taken on day 0 of MenACWY control vaccination.

In DNA form, the CDR3 reads TGTGCCAGCAGTTACCTTCGGACTAGCGGGGGGGCCAGCCTCGGGGAGCTGTTTTTT. Translating it yields CASSYLRTSGGASLGELFF. The chain recombines TRBV6-2 or TRBV6-3 with TRBJ2-2; 15 nucleotides line up with TRBD2. Germline values: CDR1 MNHEY, CDR2 SVGEGT. With V trimmed by 2 bases and J by 7 bases, 11 bases remained unmatched. The CDR3 consists of 19 residues.